These 32 T cell receptor beta chains share one sample of origin, sequenced in a study of shared clonotypes between healthy human individuals. Method: immunoSEQ multiplex PCR; TCRdb's copy keeps in-frame clones and lacks some. The sample includes approximately 1,500,000 clones, 95% to 99% of them seen just once. Specimen: naive CD4+ T cells sorted from blood. Sample subset: CD45RA+ positively selected. The source of these receptors is a man younger than 40 in good health.

The DNA of the CDR3 is TGTGCCAGCAGCTTAGAACCAAGCGGGACCCAGTACTTC. Translating it yields CASSLEPSGTQYF. This chain uses TRBV7-2 with TRBJ2-5; D might be TRBD2 (5 bases). There are 13 residues in the CDR3. V was clipped by 1 base and J by 7 bases, with 10 bases between them. Germline loops: CDR1 SGHTA, CDR2 FQGNSA.

This sequence joins TRBV4-1 and TRBJ2-7; 11 bases line up with TRBD2. The CDR3 is made up of 18 amino acids. The trim removed 3 bases at V and 5 bases at J, leaving 15 bases unmatched. Germline values: CDR1 MGHRA, CDR2 YSYEKL. For the CDR3, the DNA is TGCGCCAGCAGCCAGGATAGCGGGAGGGCCTGGATCGGTGACGAGCAGTACTTC. Translating it yields CASSQDSGRAWIGDEQYF.

Note on this clone: Other DNA sequences in this sample translate to the same CDR3. The chain uses TRBV5-1 and TRBJ2-3; D remains ambiguous. V was clipped by 1 base and J by 0 bases, with 6 bases between them. The CDR3 is 14 amino acids. Germline values: CDR1 SGHRS, CDR2 YFSETQ. The CDR3 region is CASSLLESTDTQYF. CDR3 bases: TGCGCCAGCAGCTTGCTGGAAAGCACAGATACGCAGTATTTT.

Comments on this clone: One end of the junction varies from germline; a read error may be responsible. The V and J genes are TRBV28 and TRBJ2-7, with D tentatively TRBD2 (6 bases). CDR1 is MDHEN and CDR2 is SYDVKM in the germline V gene. This CDR3 is built from 13 residues. The CDR3 DNA reads as TGTGCCAGCAGACAACGAGGGACTCCTATTTTGGACTTC. This encodes CASRQRGTPILDF.

The gene calls are TRBV5-1 and TRBJ1-4, with 11 positions matching TRBD1. The germline CDR1 and CDR2 sequences are SGHRS and YFSETQ. This CDR3 region has 13 residues. V shed 7 bases and J 8 bases; nucleotides not matched to a gene: 4. CDR3 sequence reads: CASRRDRGEKLFF. The CDR3 DNA reads as TGCGCCAGCCGCCGGGACAGGGGGGAAAAACTGTTTTTT.

The table lists this clone with a count of one. The chain carries TRBV7-9 and TRBJ1-5; a possible D gene is TRBD1 (5 bases). V gave up 5 bases and J gave up 4 bases, with 21 bases separating them. Germline V lookup: CDR1 SEHNR, CDR2 FQNEAQ (reference sequence). The CDR3 runs to 17 residues. In DNA form, the CDR3 reads TGTGCCAGCAGCCCCGGAGCGAGGGGCAGCGATAATCAGCCCCAGCATTTT. Encoded protein: CASSPGARGSDNQPQHF.

The chain carries TRBV19 and TRBJ1-5; D is uncertain. This CDR3 is built from 13 residues. The germline V gene encodes CDR1 LNHDA and CDR2 SQIVND (reference sequence). V was trimmed by 3 bases and J by 11 bases, leaving 14 bases between them. The CDR3 region has the DNA TGTGCCAGTAGTATTGGTACCGCAAATACCCAGCATTTT. Its protein is CASSIGTANTQHF. The full variable domain, rest sourced from reference TRBV19 and TRBJ1-5, is DGGITQSPKYLFRKEGQNVTLSCEQNLNHDAMYWYRQDPGQGLRLIYYSQIVNDFQKGDIAEGYSVSREKKESFPLTVTSAQKNPTAFYLCASSIGTANTQHFGDGTRLSIL.

The chain uses TRBV15 and TRBJ2-1, with TRBD1 as a possible D gene (6 bases). Trimming removed 1 base from V and 9 bases from J, with 10 bases in between. CDR1 and CDR2 (germline): LNHNV, YYDKDF (reference sequence). The CDR3 loop spans 13 amino acids. The CDR3, as DNA: TGTGCCACCAGCAGAGGGGTAGGGGGTGAGCAGTTCTTC. As protein: CATSRGVGGEQFF.

V gene TRBV7-9 combines with J gene TRBJ1-2; no definite D call. Germline CDR1 and CDR2: SEHNR and FQNEAQ (reference sequence). This CDR3 is 13 amino acids long. Trimming cost V 4 bases and J 2 bases, with 8 bases left between them. The CDR3 here is CASSSRDNYGYTF. Here the CDR3 DNA reads TGTGCCAGCAGCTCCCGCGACAACTATGGCTACACCTTC. The whole variable domain, remainder taken from reference TRBV7-9 and TRBJ1-2, is DTGVSQNPRHKITKRGQNVTFRCDPISEHNRLYWYRQTLGQGPEFLTYFQNEAQLEKSRLLSDRFSAERPKGSFSTLEIQRTEQGDSAMYLCASSSRDNYGYTFGSGTRLTVV.

J is TRBJ2-3 and V is TRBV18; 10 positions match TRBD2. CDR3 length: 16 residues. V lost 2 bases and J lost 6; bases outside the gene matches: 8. Germline CDR1 and CDR2: KGHSH and LQKENI. This CDR3 reads CASSPYPSGSLDTQYF. Written as DNA, the CDR3 is TGTGCCAGCTCACCATACCCTAGCGGGAGCTTGGATACGCAGTATTTT.

The rearrangement uses TRBV7-2 and TRBJ2-5; weak D call: TRBD2 (6 bases). V was trimmed by 3 bases and J by 2 bases, leaving 13 bases between them. Germline V gene lookup returns CDR1 SGHTA and CDR2 FQGNSA. The CDR3 sequence is 15 residues long. The CDR3 here is CASSFKDGLQETQYF. The CDR3 region has the DNA TGTGCCAGCAGCTTCAAAGACGGACTACAAGAGACCCAGTACTTC.

Comment on this clone: One end of the junction does not line up with germline, which may come from a read error. The chain couples TRBV7-2 to TRBJ2-5, with TRBD2 matching 11 bases. The germline gives CDR1 SGHTA, CDR2 FQGNSA. This CDR3 comprises 15 residues. DNA for the CDR3: TGTGCCAGCAGCGTAGCGGGAGGGCCCGGGGAGACCCAGTACTTC. The encoded protein is CASSVAGGPGETQYF.

V gene TRBV30 combines with J gene TRBJ1-5; unclear D gene. This CDR3 has 15 residues. CDR1 is GTSNPN, CDR2 SVGIG, per germline (reference sequence). Deletions cut 0 bases from V and 9 bases from J, with 18 bases between. The CDR3 spells CAWSVGSQRGWPQHF. For the CDR3, the DNA is TGTGCCTGGAGTGTAGGTAGTCAGAGAGGTTGGCCCCAGCATTTT. The variable domain in full, completed from reference TRBV30 and TRBJ1-5, reads SQTIHQWPATLVQPVGSPLSLECTVEGTSNPNLYWYRQAAGRGLQLLFYSVGIGQISSEVPQNLSASRPQDRQFILSSKKLLLSDSGFYLCAWSVGSQRGWPQHFGDGTRLSIL.

This clone was seen more than once but under ten times. The rearrangement uses TRBV7-6 and TRBJ2-2, with no clear D. In germline, CDR1 is SGHVS, CDR2 FNYEAQ. The ends were cut back, 3 bases at V and 6 bases at J, with 2 bases in the middle. This CDR3 has 11 residues. The CDR3 is CASSLAGELFF. CDR3 in DNA: TGTGCCAGCAGCTTGGCCGGGGAGCTGTTTTTT. The full variable domain, with the rest looked up from reference TRBV7-6 and TRBJ2-2, is GAGVSQSPRYKVTKRGQDVALRCDPISGHVSLYWYRQALGQGPEFLTYFNYEAQQDKSGLPNDRFSAERPEGSISTLTIQRTEQRDSAMYRCASSLAGELFFGEGSRLTVL.

This rearrangement joins TRBV7-3 to TRBJ1-2, with D tentatively TRBD1 (5 bases). The germline V and J ends were trimmed by 2 bases and 4 bases, with 11 bases remaining between them. CDR1 is SGHTA and CDR2 is FQGTGA in the germline V gene. The CDR3 has 14 residues. In DNA form, the CDR3 reads TGTGCCAGCAGCTTAGGGGCAGGTATCTATGGCTACACCTTC. Translation gives CASSLGAGIYGYTF.

This rearrangement joins TRBV6-1 to TRBJ2-1, with 12 positions matching TRBD2. This CDR3 region has 16 residues. Germline V CDR1 and CDR2: MNHNS, SASEGT. V lost 3 bases, J lost 5 bases, and 5 bases stayed unmatched. CDR3 amino acids: CASSDLGLAGHNEQFF. In DNA form, the CDR3 reads TGTGCCAGCAGTGATCTAGGACTAGCGGGACACAATGAGCAGTTCTTC.

This sequence joins TRBV25-1 and TRBJ2-2; 8 bases map to TRBD1. The CDR3 totals 16 residues. Trimming took 9 bases from V and 2 from J; bases not matched to a gene: 11. Germline V lookup: CDR1 MGHDK, CDR2 SYGVNS. Here the CDR3 DNA reads TGTGCCAGTCATCCTCCGGGACAGGAAAACACCGGGGAGCTGTTTTTT. Translating it yields CASHPPGQENTGELFF.

The chain couples TRBV7-6 to TRBJ1-5; D is uncertain. The CDR3 length is 16 residues. The germline V gene has CDR1 SGHVS and CDR2 FNYEAQ. The V gene lost 2 bases and the J gene lost 0 bases, with 11 bases spanning the gap. CDR3 in amino acids: CASSLLAENSNQPQHF. In DNA, the CDR3 is TGTGCCAGCAGCTTACTGGCAGAAAATAGCAATCAGCCCCAGCATTTT.

The V and J genes are TRBV28 and TRBJ2-2; TRBD1 matches 7 bases. Germline CDR1 and CDR2: MDHEN and SYDVKM. CDR3 length: 14 residues. Trimming removed 6 bases from V and 1 base from J; junction bases left unmatched: 2. CDR3 sequence: CASRRQGNTGELFF. The CDR3 DNA reads TGTGCCAGCAGAAGACAGGGGAACACCGGGGAGCTGTTTTTT.

The chain is built from TRBV27 and TRBJ2-1; a weak D match, TRBD2 (5 bases). V lost 0 bases and J lost 2, with 8 bases in between. The CDR3 runs to 15 residues. Germline CDR1 and CDR2: MNHEY and SMNVEV (reference sequence). The CDR3 sequence: CASSLSRVPYNEQFF. The CDR3 nucleotides are TGTGCCAGCAGTTTATCGAGGGTCCCCTACAATGAGCAGTTCTTC.

The chain couples TRBV9 to TRBJ1-5; D is uncertain. The CDR3 spans 18 residues. Per the germline V gene, CDR1 is SGDLS and CDR2 is YYNGEE. V lost 2 bases, J lost 0 bases, and 18 bases lay in between. CDR3 amino acids: CASSVVTRTEYSNQPQHF. CDR3 sequence (DNA): TGTGCCAGCAGCGTGGTAACCCGGACGGAGTATAGCAATCAGCCCCAGCATTTT.

The chain is built from TRBV11-1 and TRBJ2-3; 11 bases fit TRBD2. From germline, CDR1 is SGHAT and CDR2 FQDESV (reference sequence). CDR3 length: 17 residues. Trimming took 5 bases from V and 4 from J; bases not matched to a gene: 11. CDR3 in DNA: TGTGCCAGCAGCCACGGAATAGCGGGAGGGTTGTCAGATACGCAGTATTTT. Protein product: CASSHGIAGGLSDTQYF. The full variable domain, completed using reference TRBV11-1 and TRBJ2-3, is EAEVAQSPRYKITEKSQAVAFWCDPISGHATLYWYRQILGQGPELLVQFQDESVVDDSQLPKDRFSAERLKGVDSTLKIQPAELGDSAMYLCASSHGIAGGLSDTQYFGPGTRLTVL.

The V gene is TRBV29-1, the J gene TRBJ2-2, with D possibly matching TRBD1 (6 bases). This CDR3 is 13 amino acids long. Trimming removed 3 bases at V and 5 bases at J, with 10 bases between. Germline values: CDR1 SQVTM, CDR2 ANQGSEA. CDR3 DNA: TGCAGCGTTGATCAAGGGGGAACCGGGGAGCTGTTTTTT. Translation gives CSVDQGGTGELFF.

Concerning this clone itself: This specimen includes other DNA sequences encoding the same CDR3. V and J are TRBV25-1 and TRBJ1-2; D is perhaps TRBD1 (6 bases). Germline V CDR1 and CDR2: MGHDK, SYGVNS. The CDR3 length is 13 residues. V was shortened by 4 bases and J by 2 bases, with 8 bases between the two germline ends. CDR3 sequence (DNA): TGTGCCAGCAGTGCCCAGGGGAACTATGGCTACACCTTC. Residues: CASSAQGNYGYTF.

The V gene is TRBV11-2, the J gene TRBJ1-4; D gene uncertain. Germline V gene data show CDR1 as SGHAT and CDR2 as FQNNGV. The CDR3 is 13 amino acids. The germline V and J ends were trimmed by 5 bases and 5 bases, with 9 bases remaining between them. The CDR3 sequence: CASSRTLNEKLFF. The CDR3, as DNA: TGTGCCAGCAGCCGGACCCTAAATGAAAAACTGTTTTTT. Combining the CDR3 with reference TRBV11-2 and TRBJ1-4 gives the whole variable domain EAGVAQSPRYKIIEKRQSVAFWCNPISGHATLYWYQQILGQGPKLLIQFQNNGVVDDSQLPKDRFSAERLKGVDSTLKIQPAKLEDSAVYLCASSRTLNEKLFFGSGTQLSVL.

The V call is TRBV7-2, the J call TRBJ2-7, with 7 bases that match TRBD2. The CDR3 is 15 residues long. The germline CDR1 and CDR2 sequences are SGHTA and FQGNSA. The V and J ends lost 2 bases and 2 bases, in that order; junction bases with no gene match: 6. The CDR3 DNA reads TGTGCCAGCAGCTTACTCAAGCGGGGAACCTACGAGCAGTACTTC. Translation gives CASSLLKRGTYEQYF.

Of note for this clone: The same CDR3 is also encoded by other DNA sequences in this sample. V is TRBV7-9 and J is TRBJ2-5; 13 bases agree with TRBD2. The V gene's germline CDR1 is SEHNR and CDR2 FQNEAQ (reference sequence). Trimming cost V 4 bases and J 4 bases; bases outside gene matches: 9. The CDR3 is 17 residues long. CDR3 DNA: TGTGCCAGCAGCTCGTGGACTAGCGGGAGTGGGAGAGAGACCCAGTACTTC. Translated: CASSSWTSGSGRETQYF.

This chain links TRBV28 with TRBJ2-7; 8 nucleotides match TRBD2. Germline V gene lookup returns CDR1 MDHEN and CDR2 SYDVKM. J was trimmed by 6 bases and V by 7 bases; bases with no gene match: 11. The CDR3 extends over 14 amino acids. The CDR3 DNA reads as TGTGCCAGCAAACCGGGACTAGTGGGTATCGAGCAGTACTTC. Its translation: CASKPGLVGIEQYF.

Only one count was recorded for this clone. Other DNA variants within this sample encode the same CDR3. V is TRBV5-1 and J is TRBJ2-7; D perhaps matches TRBD1 (7 bases). The CDR3 loop spans 15 amino acids. Trimming pared 0 bases from V and 4 bases from J, leaving 14 bases between. Germline-derived CDR1 and CDR2 are SGHRS and YFSETQ. CDR3 bases: TGCGCCAGCAGCTTGGGGGCAGGGGGAGGTTACGAGCAGTACTTC. Its translation is CASSLGAGGGYEQYF.

This clone has just one count. In the same sample, other DNA sequences code for this CDR3. The chain carries TRBV5-1 and TRBJ2-5; D gene uncertain. Per the germline V gene, CDR1 is SGHRS and CDR2 is YFSETQ. CDR3 size: 13 residues. V shed 2 bases and J shed 5 bases, with 10 bases lying between them. DNA of the CDR3: TGCGCCAGCAGCTTTTTTTCCAGGGAGACCCAGTACTTC. This encodes CASSFFSRETQYF. Full variable domain (remainder filled in from reference TRBV5-1 and TRBJ2-5): KAGVTQTPRYLIKTRGQQVTLSCSPISGHRSVSWYQQTPGQGLQFLFEYFSETQRNKGNFPGRFSGRQFSNSRSEMNVSTLELGDSALYLCASSFFSRETQYFGPGTRLLVL.

The genes are TRBV25-1 and TRBJ2-1; D might be TRBD2 (6 bases). Germline V gene sequence: CDR1 MGHDK, CDR2 SYGVNS. The germline V and J ends were trimmed by 4 bases and 1 base, with 11 bases remaining between them. The CDR3 length is 15 residues. CDR3 DNA sequence: TGTGCCAGCAGTGGCCCGAGCGGGTCCTACAATGAGCAGTTCTTC. Its protein is CASSGPSGSYNEQFF.

The sample holds one count of this clone. The genes are TRBV7-7 and TRBJ2-2; 7 nucleotides agree with TRBD1. J gave up 0 bases and V 5 bases, and 6 bases lay outside the gene matches. Germline CDR1 reads SSHAT; CDR2 reads FNYEAQ (reference sequence). The CDR3 length is 16 residues. The CDR3 is CASSASGTANTGELFF. CDR3 nucleotide sequence: TGTGCCAGCAGCGCTTCCGGGACAGCGAACACCGGGGAGCTGTTTTTT.